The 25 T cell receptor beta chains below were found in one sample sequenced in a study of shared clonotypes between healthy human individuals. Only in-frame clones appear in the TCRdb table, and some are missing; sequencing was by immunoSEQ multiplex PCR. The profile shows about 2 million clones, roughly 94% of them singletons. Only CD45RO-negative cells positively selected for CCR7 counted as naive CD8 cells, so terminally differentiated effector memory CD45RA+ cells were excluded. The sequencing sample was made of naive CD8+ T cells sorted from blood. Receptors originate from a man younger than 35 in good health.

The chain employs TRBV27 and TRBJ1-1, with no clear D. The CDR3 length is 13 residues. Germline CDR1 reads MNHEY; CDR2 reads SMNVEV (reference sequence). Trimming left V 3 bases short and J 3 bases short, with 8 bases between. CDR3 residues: CASSFYRDTEAFF. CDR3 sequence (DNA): TGTGCCAGCAGTTTCTACCGGGACACTGAAGCTTTCTTT.

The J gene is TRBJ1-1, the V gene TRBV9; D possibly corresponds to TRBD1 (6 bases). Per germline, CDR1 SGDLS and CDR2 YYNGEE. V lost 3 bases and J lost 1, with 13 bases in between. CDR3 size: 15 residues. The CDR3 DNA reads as TGTGCCAGCAGCGACCCGGGACAAGCGAACACTGAAGCTTTCTTT. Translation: CASSDPGQANTEAFF.

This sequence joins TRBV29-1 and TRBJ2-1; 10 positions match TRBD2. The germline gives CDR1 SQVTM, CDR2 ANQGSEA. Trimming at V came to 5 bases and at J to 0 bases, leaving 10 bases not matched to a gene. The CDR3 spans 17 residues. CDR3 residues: CSVSGGALGGSYNEQFF. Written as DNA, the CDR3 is TGCAGCGTTAGCGGGGGGGCCCTCGGAGGCTCCTACAATGAGCAGTTCTTC.

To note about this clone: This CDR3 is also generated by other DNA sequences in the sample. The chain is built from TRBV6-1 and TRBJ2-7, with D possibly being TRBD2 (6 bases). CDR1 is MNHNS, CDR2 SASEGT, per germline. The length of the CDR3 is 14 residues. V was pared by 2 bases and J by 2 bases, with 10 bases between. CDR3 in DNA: TGTGCCAGCAGTGAATCCGGGGGAACCTACGAGCAGTACTTC. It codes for CASSESGGTYEQYF.

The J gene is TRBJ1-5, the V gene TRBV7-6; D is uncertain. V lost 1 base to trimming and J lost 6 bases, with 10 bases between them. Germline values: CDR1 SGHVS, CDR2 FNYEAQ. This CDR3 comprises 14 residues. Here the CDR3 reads CASSLEQERQPQHF. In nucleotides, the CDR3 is TGTGCCAGCAGCTTAGAGCAGGAGCGTCAGCCCCAGCATTTT.

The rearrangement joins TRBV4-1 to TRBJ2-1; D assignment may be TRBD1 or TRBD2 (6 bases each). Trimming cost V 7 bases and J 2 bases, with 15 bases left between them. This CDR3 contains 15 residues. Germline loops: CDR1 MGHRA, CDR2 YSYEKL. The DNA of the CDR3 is TGCGCCAGCAATATGAGGGGGGAAACCTACAATGAGCAGTTCTTC. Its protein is CASNMRGETYNEQFF.

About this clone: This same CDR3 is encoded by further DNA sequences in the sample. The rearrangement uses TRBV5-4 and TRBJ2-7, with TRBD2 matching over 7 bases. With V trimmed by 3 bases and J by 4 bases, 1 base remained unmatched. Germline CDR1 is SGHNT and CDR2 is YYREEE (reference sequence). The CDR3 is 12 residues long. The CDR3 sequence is CASSSGGYEQYF. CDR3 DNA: TGTGCCAGCAGCTCGGGGGGATACGAGCAGTACTTC.

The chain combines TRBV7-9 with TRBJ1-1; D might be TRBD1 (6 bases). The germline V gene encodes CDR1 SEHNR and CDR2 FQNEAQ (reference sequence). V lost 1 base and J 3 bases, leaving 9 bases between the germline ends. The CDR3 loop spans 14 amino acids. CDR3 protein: CASSLVSGDTEAFF. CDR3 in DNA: TGTGCCAGCAGCTTAGTCTCAGGGGACACTGAAGCTTTCTTT. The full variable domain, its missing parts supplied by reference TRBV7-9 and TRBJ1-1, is DTGVSQNPRHKITKRGQNVTFRCDPISEHNRLYWYRQTLGQGPEFLTYFQNEAQLEKSRLLSDRFSAERPKGSFSTLEIQRTEQGDSAMYLCASSLVSGDTEAFFGQGTRLTVV.

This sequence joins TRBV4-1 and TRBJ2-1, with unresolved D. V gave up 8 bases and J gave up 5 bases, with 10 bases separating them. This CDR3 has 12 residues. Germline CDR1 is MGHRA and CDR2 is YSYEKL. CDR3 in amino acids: CASRSWDNEQFF. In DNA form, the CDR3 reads TGCGCCAGCCGCAGCTGGGACAATGAGCAGTTCTTC.

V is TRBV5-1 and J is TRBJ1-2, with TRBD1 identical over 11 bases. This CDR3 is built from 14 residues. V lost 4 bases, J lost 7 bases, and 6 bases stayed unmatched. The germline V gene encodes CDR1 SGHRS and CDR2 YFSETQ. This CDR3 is CASSPPGTGGGYTF. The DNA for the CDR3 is TGCGCCAGCAGCCCCCCCGGGACAGGGGGTGGCTACACCTTC.

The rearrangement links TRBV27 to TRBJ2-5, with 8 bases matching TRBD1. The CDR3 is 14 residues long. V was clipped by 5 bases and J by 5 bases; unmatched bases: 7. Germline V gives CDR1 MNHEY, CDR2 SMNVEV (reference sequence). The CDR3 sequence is CASSMYRGLETQYF. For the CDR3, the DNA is TGTGCCAGCAGTATGTACAGGGGGTTGGAGACCCAGTACTTC.

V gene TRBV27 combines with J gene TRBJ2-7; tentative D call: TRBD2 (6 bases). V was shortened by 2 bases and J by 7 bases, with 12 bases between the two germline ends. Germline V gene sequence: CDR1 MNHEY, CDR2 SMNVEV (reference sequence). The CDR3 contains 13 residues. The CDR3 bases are TGTGCCAGCAGTTTAGCGGGGAACTTGGAGCAGTACTTC. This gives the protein CASSLAGNLEQYF.

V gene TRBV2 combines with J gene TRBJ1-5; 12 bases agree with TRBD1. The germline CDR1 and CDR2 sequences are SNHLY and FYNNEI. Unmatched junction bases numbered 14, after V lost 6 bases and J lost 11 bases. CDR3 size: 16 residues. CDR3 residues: CASRYQGQGAGLTQHF. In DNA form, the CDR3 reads TGTGCCAGCAGATATCAGGGACAGGGGGCTGGATTGACCCAGCATTTT. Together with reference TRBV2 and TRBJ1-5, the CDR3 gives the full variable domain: EPEVTQTPSHQVTQMGQEVILRCVPISNHLYFYWYRQILGQKVEFLVSFYNNEISEKSEIFDDQFSVERPDGSNFTLKIRSTKLEDSAMYFCASRYQGQGAGLTQHFGDGTRLSIL.

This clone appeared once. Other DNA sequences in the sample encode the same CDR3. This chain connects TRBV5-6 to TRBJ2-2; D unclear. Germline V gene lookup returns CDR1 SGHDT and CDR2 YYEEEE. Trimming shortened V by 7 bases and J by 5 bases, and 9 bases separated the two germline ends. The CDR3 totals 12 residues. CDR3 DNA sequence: TGTGCCAGCTCGCCCGGAACCGGGGAGCTGTTTTTT. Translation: CASSPGTGELFF.

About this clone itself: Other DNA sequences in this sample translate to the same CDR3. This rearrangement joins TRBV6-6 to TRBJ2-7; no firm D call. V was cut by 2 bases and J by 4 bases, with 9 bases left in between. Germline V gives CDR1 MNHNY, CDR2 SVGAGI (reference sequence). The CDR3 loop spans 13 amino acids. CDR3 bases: TGTGCCAGCAGTTACAGTATCGGTTACGAGCAGTACTTC. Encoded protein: CASSYSIGYEQYF.

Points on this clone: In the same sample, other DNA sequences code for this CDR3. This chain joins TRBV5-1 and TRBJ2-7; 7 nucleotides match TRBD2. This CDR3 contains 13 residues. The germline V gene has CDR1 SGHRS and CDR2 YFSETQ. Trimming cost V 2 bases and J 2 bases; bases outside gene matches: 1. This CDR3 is CASSFGLAYEQYF. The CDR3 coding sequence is TGCGCCAGCAGCTTTGGACTAGCCTACGAGCAGTACTTC. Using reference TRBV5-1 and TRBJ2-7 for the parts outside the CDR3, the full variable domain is KAGVTQTPRYLIKTRGQQVTLSCSPISGHRSVSWYQQTPGQGLQFLFEYFSETQRNKGNFPGRFSGRQFSNSRSEMNVSTLELGDSALYLCASSFGLAYEQYFGPGTRLTVT.

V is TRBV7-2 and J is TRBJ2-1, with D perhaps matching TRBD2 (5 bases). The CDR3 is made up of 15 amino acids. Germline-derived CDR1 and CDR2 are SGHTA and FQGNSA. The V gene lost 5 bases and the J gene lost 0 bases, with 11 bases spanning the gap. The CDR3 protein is CASSALSGSYNEQFF. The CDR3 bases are TGTGCCAGCAGCGCGTTAAGCGGCTCCTACAATGAGCAGTTCTTC. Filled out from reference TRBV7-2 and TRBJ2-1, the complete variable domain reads GAGVSQSPSNKVTEKGKDVELRCDPISGHTALYWYRQSLGQGLEFLIYFQGNSAPDKSGLPSDRFSAERTGGSVSTLTIQRTQQEDSAVYLCASSALSGSYNEQFFGPGTRLTVL.

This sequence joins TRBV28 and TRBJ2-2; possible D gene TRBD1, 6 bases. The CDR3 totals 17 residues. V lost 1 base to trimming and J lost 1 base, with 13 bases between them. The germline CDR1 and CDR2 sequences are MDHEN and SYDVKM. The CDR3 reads CASSLSRQELNTGELFF. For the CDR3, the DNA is TGTGCCAGCAGTTTATCCCGACAGGAATTGAACACCGGGGAGCTGTTTTTT.

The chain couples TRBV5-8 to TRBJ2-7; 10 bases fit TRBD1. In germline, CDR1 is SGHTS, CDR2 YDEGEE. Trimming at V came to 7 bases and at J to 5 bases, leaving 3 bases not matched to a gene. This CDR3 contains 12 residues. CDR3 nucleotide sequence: TGTGCCAGCGGGGACAGGGGACACGAGCAGTACTTC. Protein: CASGDRGHEQYF.

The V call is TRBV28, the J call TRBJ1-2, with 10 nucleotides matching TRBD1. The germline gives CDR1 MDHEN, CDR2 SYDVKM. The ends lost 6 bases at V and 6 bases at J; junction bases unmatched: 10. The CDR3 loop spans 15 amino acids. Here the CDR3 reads CASSRAGTGVDGYTF. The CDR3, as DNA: TGTGCCAGCAGCAGGGCCGGGACAGGGGTCGATGGCTACACCTTC.

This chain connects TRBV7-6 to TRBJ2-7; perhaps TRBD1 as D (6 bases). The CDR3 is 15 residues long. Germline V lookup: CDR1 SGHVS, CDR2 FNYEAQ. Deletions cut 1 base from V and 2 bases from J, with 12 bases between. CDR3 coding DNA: TGTGCCAGCAGCTTAGGGCCTGGACAGACCTACGAGCAGTACTTC. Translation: CASSLGPGQTYEQYF.

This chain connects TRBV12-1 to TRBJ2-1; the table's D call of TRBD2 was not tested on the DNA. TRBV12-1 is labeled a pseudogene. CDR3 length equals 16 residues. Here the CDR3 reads CASSFPQRESRNEQFF. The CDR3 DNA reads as TGTGCCAGCAGCTTTCCCCAGCGGGAGTCCAGGAATGAGCAGTTCTTC.

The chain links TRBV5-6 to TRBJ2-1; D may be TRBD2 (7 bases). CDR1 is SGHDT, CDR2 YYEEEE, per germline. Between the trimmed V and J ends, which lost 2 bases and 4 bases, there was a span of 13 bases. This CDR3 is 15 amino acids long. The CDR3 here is CASSLRGAAYNEQFF. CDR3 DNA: TGTGCCAGCAGCTTACGGGGGGCCGCATACAATGAGCAGTTCTTC.

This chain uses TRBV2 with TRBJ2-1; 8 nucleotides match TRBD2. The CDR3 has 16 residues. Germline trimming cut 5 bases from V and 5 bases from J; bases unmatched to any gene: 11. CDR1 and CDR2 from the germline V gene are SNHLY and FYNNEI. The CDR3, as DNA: TGTGCCAGCAGTTTTCCTACTAGCGGAACCGACAATGAGCAGTTCTTC. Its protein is CASSFPTSGTDNEQFF.

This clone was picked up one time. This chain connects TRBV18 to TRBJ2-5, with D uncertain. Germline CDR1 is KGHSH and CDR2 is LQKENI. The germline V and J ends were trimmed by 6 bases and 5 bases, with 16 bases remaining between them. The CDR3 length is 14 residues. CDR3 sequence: CASSEDVSGETQYF. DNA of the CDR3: TGTGCCAGCTCCGAGGACGTTTCTGGGGAGACCCAGTACTTC.